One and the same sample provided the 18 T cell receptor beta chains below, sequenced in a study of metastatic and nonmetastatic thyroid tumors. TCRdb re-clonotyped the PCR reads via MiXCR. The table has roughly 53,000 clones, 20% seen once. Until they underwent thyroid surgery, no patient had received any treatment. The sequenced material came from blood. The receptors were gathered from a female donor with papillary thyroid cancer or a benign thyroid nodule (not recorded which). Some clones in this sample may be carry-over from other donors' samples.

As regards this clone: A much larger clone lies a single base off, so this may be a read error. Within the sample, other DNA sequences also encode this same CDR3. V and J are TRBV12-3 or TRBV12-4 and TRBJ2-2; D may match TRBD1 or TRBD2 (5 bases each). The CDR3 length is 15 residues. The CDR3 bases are TGTGCCAGCAGTTTTGAACCATTCGGGACCGGTGAGCTGTTTTTT. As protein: CASSFEPFGTGELFF.

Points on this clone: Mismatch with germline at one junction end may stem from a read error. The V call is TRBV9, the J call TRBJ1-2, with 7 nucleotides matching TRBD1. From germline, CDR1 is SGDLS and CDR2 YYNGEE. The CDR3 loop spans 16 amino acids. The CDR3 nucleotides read TGTGCCTGCAGCGAGACCTGTTGGGGACAGTTTCTAGGCTACACCTTC. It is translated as CACSETCWGQFLGYTF.

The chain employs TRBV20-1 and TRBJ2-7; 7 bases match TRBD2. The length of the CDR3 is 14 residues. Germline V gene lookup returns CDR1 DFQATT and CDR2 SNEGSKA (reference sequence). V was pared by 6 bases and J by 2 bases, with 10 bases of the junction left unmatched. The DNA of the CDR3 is TGCAGTGCCATAGGGCCTAGCGGAACCTACGAGCAGTACTTC. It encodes CSAIGPSGTYEQYF.

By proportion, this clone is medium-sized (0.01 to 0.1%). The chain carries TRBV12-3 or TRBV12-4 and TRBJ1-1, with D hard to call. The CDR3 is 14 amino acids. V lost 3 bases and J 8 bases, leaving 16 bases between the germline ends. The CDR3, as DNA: TGTGCCAGCAGTTTTAACGGCCCCTTCCTAGAAGCTTTCTTT. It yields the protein CASSFNGPFLEAFF.

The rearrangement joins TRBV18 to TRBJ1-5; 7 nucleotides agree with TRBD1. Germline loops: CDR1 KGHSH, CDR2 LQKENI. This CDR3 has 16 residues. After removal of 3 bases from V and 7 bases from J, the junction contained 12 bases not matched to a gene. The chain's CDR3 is CASSPSHTGAGQPQHF. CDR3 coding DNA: TGTGCCAGCTCACCCTCACACACAGGGGCCGGACAGCCCCAGCATTTT.

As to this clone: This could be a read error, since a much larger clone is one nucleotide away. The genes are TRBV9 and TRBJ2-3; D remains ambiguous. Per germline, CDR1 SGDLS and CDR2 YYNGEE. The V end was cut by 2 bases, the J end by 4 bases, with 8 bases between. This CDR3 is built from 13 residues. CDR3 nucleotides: TGTGCCAGCAGCGTTGACATCCCAGATACGCAGTATTTT. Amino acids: CASSVDIPDTQYF.

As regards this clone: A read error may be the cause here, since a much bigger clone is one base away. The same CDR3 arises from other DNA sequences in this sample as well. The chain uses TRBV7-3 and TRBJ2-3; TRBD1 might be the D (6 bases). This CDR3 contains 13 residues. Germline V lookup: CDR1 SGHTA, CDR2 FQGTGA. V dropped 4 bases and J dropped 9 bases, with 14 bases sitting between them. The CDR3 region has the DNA TGTGCCAGCAGCTCCAACAGGGAGAAAACGCAGTATTTT. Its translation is CASSSNREKTQYF. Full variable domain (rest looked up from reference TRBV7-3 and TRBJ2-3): GAGVSQTPSNKVTEKGKYVELRCDPISGHTALYWYRQSLGQGPEFLIYFQGTGAADDSGLPNDRFFAVRPEGSVSTLKIQRTERGDSAVYLCASSSNREKTQYFGPGTRLTVL.

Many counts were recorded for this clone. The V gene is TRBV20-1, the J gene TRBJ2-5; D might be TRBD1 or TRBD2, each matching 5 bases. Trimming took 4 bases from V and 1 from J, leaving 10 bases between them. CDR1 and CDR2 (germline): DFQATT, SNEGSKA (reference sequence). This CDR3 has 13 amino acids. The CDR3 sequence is CSATEGPQETQYF. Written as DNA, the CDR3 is TGCAGTGCTACAGAGGGACCCCAAGAGACCCAGTACTTC.

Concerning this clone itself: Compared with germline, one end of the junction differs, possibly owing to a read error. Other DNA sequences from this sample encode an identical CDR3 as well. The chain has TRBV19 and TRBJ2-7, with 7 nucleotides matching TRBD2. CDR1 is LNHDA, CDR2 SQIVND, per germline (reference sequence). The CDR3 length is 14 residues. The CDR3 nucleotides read TGTGCCAGTAGTATGATAGCGGGCCCATATGAGCAGTACTTT. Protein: CASSMIAGPYEQYF. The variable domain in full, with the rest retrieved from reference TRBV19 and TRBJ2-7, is DGGITQSPKYLFRKEGQNVTLSCEQNLNHDAMYWYRQDPGQGLRLIYYSQIVNDFQKGDIAEGYSVSREKKESFPLTVTSAQKNPTAFYLCASSMIAGPYEQYFGPGTRLTVT.

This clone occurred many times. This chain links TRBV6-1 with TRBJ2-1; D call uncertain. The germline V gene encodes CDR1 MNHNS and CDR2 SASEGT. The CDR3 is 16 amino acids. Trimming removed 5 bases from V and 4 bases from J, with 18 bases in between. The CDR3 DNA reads TGTGCCAGCAGTAAGCTCCGGTACAGTGTATACAATGAGCAGTTCTTC. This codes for CASSKLRYSVYNEQFF.

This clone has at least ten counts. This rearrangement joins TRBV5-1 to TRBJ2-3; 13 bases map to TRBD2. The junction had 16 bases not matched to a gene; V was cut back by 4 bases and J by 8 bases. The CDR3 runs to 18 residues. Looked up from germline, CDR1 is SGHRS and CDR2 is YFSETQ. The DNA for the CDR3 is TGCGCCAGCAGCCTTAACGGGACTAGCGGGGACCTCGACAGTACGCAGTATTTT. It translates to CASSLNGTSGDLDSTQYF.

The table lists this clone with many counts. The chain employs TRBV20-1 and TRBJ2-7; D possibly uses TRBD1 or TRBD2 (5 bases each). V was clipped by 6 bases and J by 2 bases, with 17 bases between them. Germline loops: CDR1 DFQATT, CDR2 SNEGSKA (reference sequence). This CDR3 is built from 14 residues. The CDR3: CSATTPQGAYEQYF. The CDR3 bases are TGCAGTGCCACCACCCCCCAGGGAGCCTACGAGCAGTACTTC.

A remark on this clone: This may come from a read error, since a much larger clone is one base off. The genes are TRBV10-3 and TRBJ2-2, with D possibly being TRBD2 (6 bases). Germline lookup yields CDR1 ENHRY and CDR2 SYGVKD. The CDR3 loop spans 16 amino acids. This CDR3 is CSISDRREMSPGELFF. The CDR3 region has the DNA TGTTCCATCAGTGATCGGCGGGAAATGAGTCCCGGGGAGCTGTTTTTT.

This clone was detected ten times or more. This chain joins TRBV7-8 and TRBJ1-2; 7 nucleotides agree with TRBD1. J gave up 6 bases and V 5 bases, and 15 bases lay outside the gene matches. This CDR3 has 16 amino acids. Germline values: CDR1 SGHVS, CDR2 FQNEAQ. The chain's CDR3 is CASSNPTYRQGHGYTF. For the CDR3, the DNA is TGTGCCAGCAGCAACCCCACATACCGACAGGGACATGGCTACACCTTC. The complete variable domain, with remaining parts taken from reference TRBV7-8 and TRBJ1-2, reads GAGVSQSPRYKVAKRGQDVALRCDPISGHVSLFWYQQALGQGPEFLTYFQNEAQLDKSGLPSDRFFAERPEGSVSTLKIQRTQQEDSAVYLCASSNPTYRQGHGYTFGSGTRLTVV.

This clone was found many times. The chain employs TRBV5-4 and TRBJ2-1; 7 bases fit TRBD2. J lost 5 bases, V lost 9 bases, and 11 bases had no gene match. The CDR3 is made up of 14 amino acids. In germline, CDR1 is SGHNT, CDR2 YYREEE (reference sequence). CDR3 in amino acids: CATSTGTNHNEQFF. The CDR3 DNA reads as TGTGCCACCTCCACCGGGACTAACCACAATGAGCAGTTCTTC.

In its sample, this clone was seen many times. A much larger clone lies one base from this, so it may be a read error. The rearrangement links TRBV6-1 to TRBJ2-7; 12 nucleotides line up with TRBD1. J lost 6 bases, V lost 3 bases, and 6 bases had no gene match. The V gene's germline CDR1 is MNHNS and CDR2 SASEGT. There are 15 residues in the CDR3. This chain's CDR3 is CASSDWGQGAFEQYF. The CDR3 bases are TGTGCCAGCAGTGACTGGGGACAGGGGGCATTCGAGCAGTACTTC.

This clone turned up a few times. CDR3 amino acids: CASSQERSEQYF. The CDR3 nucleotides read TGTGCCAGCAGCCAAGAACGATCCGAGCAGTACTTC. The chain joins TRBV14 to TRBJ2-7; no reliable D call. The V and J ends lost 0 bases and 6 bases respectively, with 6 bases between them. CDR1 and CDR2 (germline): SGHDN, FVKESK. The CDR3 consists of 12 residues.

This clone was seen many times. The CDR3 DNA follows: TGTGCCTGGAGTGTCCCGGGAGGAAACTCCTACGAGCAGTACTTC. It codes for CAWSVPGGNSYEQYF. The rearrangement links TRBV30 to TRBJ2-7, with 7 bases lining up with TRBD2. After removal of 0 bases from V and 0 bases from J, the junction contained 5 bases not matched to a gene. CDR3 size: 15 residues. The germline V gene encodes CDR1 GTSNPN and CDR2 SVGIG (reference sequence). The variable domain in full, completed from reference TRBV30 and TRBJ2-7, reads SQTIHQWPATLVQPVGSPLSLECTVEGTSNPNLYWYRQAAGRGLQLLFYSVGIGQISSEVPQNLSASRPQDRQFILSSKKLLLSDSGFYLCAWSVPGGNSYEQYFGPGTRLTVT.